This T cell receptor beta chain was sequenced in a study of T cells in Graves' hyperthyroidism and ophthalmopathy. This CDR3 spans 14 amino acids. Germline-derived CDR1 and CDR2 are SEHNR and FQNEAQ (reference sequence). The ends lost 4 bases at V and 10 bases at J; junction bases unmatched: 10. RNA transcripts served as the template for amplifying TCR beta CDR3 regions. Initially, a first-round RT-PCR of the TCR CDR3 employed the HTBI primer set. TCRdb recomputed calls from the multiplex PCR reads with MiXCR, one row per CDR3 protein. The data show 500,000 to 700,000 distinct CDR3 sequences, around 17% seen once. The hyperthyroidism was newly diagnosed and had lasted under 2 months; the patients were aged 18 to 65. Diagnosis relied on clinical symptoms, serum thyroxine and TRAb, thyroid ultrasound and orbital computed tomography.

The chain links TRBV7-9 to TRBJ2-1; 7 positions agree with TRBD2. The sequenced material came from blood. This TCR derives from a woman aged 18-29 years with Graves' hyperthyroidism. This CDR3 reads CASSWDASSGEQFF. The CDR3 bases are TGTGCCAGCAGCTGGGACGCTTCTAGCGGAGAGCAGTTCTTC.